The entry below describes one T cell receptor beta chain. Its antigen remains unknown. A total RNA quantity of 3500 ng went into each TCR library. Added by template switching were UMIs that each held a 6-nucleotide sample barcode. No DNA is given; TCRdb re-called the 5' RACE reads and lists each CDR3 protein once. This table lists about 420,000 distinct CDR3 sequences. Germline CDR1 reads SGHNT; CDR2 reads YYREEE (reference sequence). The CDR3 runs to 16 residues. The data derive from a study of monozygotic twins with inflammatory bowel disease. Study-level points and caveats: Telling apart the different T cell subtypes was not possible. The study found lower TCRbeta diversity (inverse Simpson) in IBD patients than in healthy co-twins.

The chain is built from TRBV5-4 and TRBJ1-1. Sequencing input: blood. The clonotype originates from a human donor with ulcerative colitis or Crohn's disease, or a healthy co-twin of an affected twin (not recorded which). The CDR3 protein is CASSSQHRFMNTEAFF.